The rows below give T cell receptor beta chains drawn from one sample of a study of T cell changes during pregnancy in multiple sclerosis. The repertoire was sequenced with immunoSEQ multiplex PCR; TCRdb's copy has only in-frame clones and lacks some. Among 40,000 to 55,000 clones listed, 75% to 95% were seen once. Here the sequenced sample was CD8+ T cells from peripheral blood mononuclear cells, taken in the second trimester of pregnancy. These receptors all stem from a female donor with multiple sclerosis, enrolled in a pregnancy study. Each CDR3 is given with its conserved first and last residue. D genes are given only for firm matches. Size is stated for part of the rows, as once, few or many counts, or as a class when the clone is expanded.

V: TRBV5-4
size: once
D: .
J: TRBJ2-1
CDR3: CASSPRQGLDEQFF
DNA: TGTGCCAGCAGCCCCCGGCAGGGTTTGGATGAGCAGTTCTTC

V: TRBV5-1
size: .
D: .
J: TRBJ1-1
CDR3: CASSFGGDTEAFF
DNA: TGCGCCAGCAGCTTTGGGGGGGACACTGAAGCTTTCTTT

V: TRBV14
size: .
D: .
J: TRBJ1-1
CDR3: CASSQGSTEAFF
DNA: TGTGCCAGCAGCCAGGGCTCCACTGAAGCTTTCTTT

V: TRBV7-8
size: many
D: .
J: TRBJ2-1
CDR3: CASSLGLGVHEQFF
DNA: TGTGCCAGCAGCTTAGGGCTAGGAGTACATGAGCAGTTCTTC

V: TRBV2
size: few
D: .
J: TRBJ1-6
CDR3: CASSDIHNSPLHF
DNA: TGTGCCAGCAGTGACATCCATAATTCACCCCTCCACTTT

V: TRBV7-9
size: .
D: .
J: TRBJ2-7
CDR3: CASSQGAGATYEQYF
DNA: TGTGCCAGCAGCCAAGGGGCGGGGGCCACCTACGAGCAGTACTTC

V: TRBV5-6
size: .
D: .
J: TRBJ1-1
CDR3: CASSPYRNTEAFF
DNA: TGTGCCAGCAGCCCTTACAGAAACACTGAAGCTTTCTTT

V: TRBV6-6
size: .
D: .
J: TRBJ2-1
CDR3: CASSPDSHEQFF
DNA: TGTGCCAGCAGTCCGGACAGCCATGAGCAGTTCTTC

V: TRBV5-1
size: .
D: .
J: TRBJ2-7
CDR3: CASSPAGTPFYEQYF
DNA: TGCGCCAGCAGCCCCGCCGGGACACCCTTCTACGAGCAGTACTTC

V: TRBV4-1
size: .
D: TRBD2
J: TRBJ2-3
CDR3: CASSQEERGGTDTQYF
DNA: TGCGCCAGCAGCCAAGAAGAGCGGGGGGGCACAGATACGCAGTATTTT

V: TRBV9
size: .
D: TRBD1
J: TRBJ2-7
CDR3: CASPLDYRGDYEQYF
DNA: TGTGCCAGCCCACTCGACTACAGGGGTGACTACGAGCAGTACTTC

V: TRBV4-1
size: .
D: TRBD2
J: TRBJ2-7
CDR3: CASSQAPGLAGGWDEQYF
DNA: TGCGCCAGCAGCCAAGCCCCGGGACTAGCGGGGGGCTGGGACGAGCAGTACTTC

V: TRBV6-4
size: .
D: TRBD2
J: TRBJ2-1
CDR3: CASSDSLAGSQFF
DNA: TGTGCCAGCAGTGACTCGCTAGCGGGGAGCCAGTTCTTC

V: TRBV2
size: once
D: .
J: TRBJ2-7
CDR3: CASSEASPAAGNYEQYF
DNA: TGTGCCAGCAGTGAAGCCTCCCCTGCGGCAGGGAATTACGAGCAGTACTTC

V: TRBV5-4
size: .
D: .
J: TRBJ2-5
CDR3: CASSLIEGEDQETQYF
DNA: TGTGCCAGCAGCTTGATCGAAGGGGAGGACCAAGAGACCCAGTACTTC

V: TRBV6-5
size: .
D: .
J: TRBJ1-2
CDR3: CASRQTETYGYTF
DNA: TGTGCCAGCAGGCAGACAGAAACCTATGGCTACACCTTC

V: TRBV7-9
size: once
D: .
J: TRBJ2-1
CDR3: CASSPEVSAGGQFF
DNA: TGTGCCAGCAGCCCCGAGGTTTCGGCCGGTGGGCAGTTCTTC

V: TRBV19
size: .
D: .
J: TRBJ2-5
CDR3: CASSIAEETQYF
DNA: TGTGCCAGTAGTATAGCCGAAGAGACCCAGTACTTC

V: TRBV7-3
size: .
D: .
J: TRBJ1-2
CDR3: CASSRGGLDGYTF
DNA: TGTGCCAGCAGCCGGGGGGGGCTGGATGGCTACACCTTC

V: TRBV7-9
size: .
D: .
J: TRBJ1-4
CDR3: CASSRLPKEKLFF
DNA: TGTGCCAGCAGCCGACTCCCTAAAGAAAAACTGTTTTTT

V: TRBV13
size: .
D: .
J: TRBJ2-3
CDR3: CASSLGGLGEDTQYF
DNA: TGTGCCAGCAGCTTAGGCGGGCTAGGGGAAGATACGCAGTATTTT

V: TRBV18
size: .
D: .
J: TRBJ2-1
CDR3: CASSPQDRPYNEQFF
DNA: TGTGCCAGCTCACCTCAAGACAGACCCTACAATGAGCAGTTCTTC

V: TRBV7-9
size: .
D: TRBD2
J: TRBJ2-3
CDR3: CASSSSRASGGAPDTQYF
DNA: TGTGCCAGCAGCTCCTCCCGGGCTAGCGGGGGGGCCCCAGATACGCAGTATTTT

V: TRBV5-8
size: .
D: TRBD1
J: TRBJ1-1
CDR3: CASSLRQGDTEAFF
DNA: TGTGCCAGCAGCTTACGACAGGGAGATACTGAAGCTTTCTTT

V: TRBV7-9
size: .
D: TRBD1
J: TRBJ2-2
CDR3: CASSGPGQLPGELFF
DNA: TGTGCCAGCAGCGGCCCGGGACAGCTCCCCGGGGAGCTGTTTTTT

V: TRBV6-1
size: .
D: .
J: TRBJ1-2
CDR3: CALALNYGYTF
DNA: TGTGCCCTAGCTCTAAACTATGGCTACACCTTC

V: TRBV5-5
size: .
D: .
J: TRBJ1-1
CDR3: CASSLGIGFGGVNTEAFF
DNA: TGTGCCAGCAGCTTGGGGATTGGGTTTGGAGGTGTGAACACTGAAGCTTTCTTT

V: TRBV29-1
size: .
D: TRBD1
J: TRBJ1-2
CDR3: CSVQDRAANYGYTF
DNA: TGCAGCGTTCAAGACAGGGCCGCTAACTATGGCTACACCTTC

V: TRBV9
size: once
D: .
J: TRBJ2-3
CDR3: CASSVQLDRGGGGADTQYF
DNA: TGTGCCAGCAGCGTCCAACTCGACAGGGGAGGCGGGGGGGCAGATACGCAGTATTTT

V: TRBV4-3
size: .
D: TRBD1
J: TRBJ2-7
CDR3: CASSQSLTGSYEQYF
DNA: TGCGCCAGCAGCCAGAGCCTGACAGGGTCCTACGAGCAGTACTTC

V: TRBV23-1
size: .
D: TRBD2
J: TRBJ2-3
CDR3: CASSQSIRIAGPPWTTQYF
DNA: TGCGCCAGCAGTCAATCGATTCGAATAGCGGGGCCACCTTGGACTACGCAGTATTTT

V: TRBV10-3
size: once
D: TRBD1
J: TRBJ1-1
CDR3: CAISGDRGRAQGTEAFF
DNA: TGTGCCATCAGTGGCGACAGGGGGAGGGCTCAAGGGACTGAAGCTTTCTTT

V: TRBV5-5
size: .
D: .
J: TRBJ1-2
CDR3: CASSLVPGEYYGYTF
DNA: TGTGCCAGCAGCTTGGTTCCAGGGGAATACTATGGCTACACCTTC

V: TRBV29-1
size: once
D: TRBD2
J: TRBJ2-1
CDR3: CSVPWVAGDNEQFF
DNA: TGCAGCGTTCCCTGGGTAGCGGGGGACAATGAGCAGTTCTTC

V: TRBV27
size: .
D: TRBD1
J: TRBJ2-5
CDR3: CTPQGGTGDETQYF
DNA: TGTACCCCCCAGGGCGGGACAGGGGACGAGACCCAGTACTTC

V: TRBV30
size: .
D: TRBD1
J: TRBJ1-2
CDR3: CARQGAHWPADYGYTF
DNA: TGTGCCAGACAGGGGGCGCATTGGCCCGCTGACTATGGCTACACCTTC

V: TRBV7-9
size: .
D: TRBD1
J: TRBJ1-1
CDR3: CASSPTGLTEAFF
DNA: TGTGCCAGCAGCCCGACAGGGTTGACTGAAGCTTTCTTT

V: TRBV4-2
size: .
D: .
J: TRBJ1-1
CDR3: CASSQSSDGGNTEAFF
DNA: TGTGCCAGCAGCCAGTCGTCGGACGGAGGGAACACTGAAGCTTTCTTT

V: TRBV6-1
size: .
D: .
J: TRBJ1-5
CDR3: CASSAGIITPNQPQHF
DNA: TGTGCCAGCAGTGCCGGGATTATTACCCCCAATCAGCCCCAGCATTTT

V: TRBV6-1
size: .
D: .
J: TRBJ1-5
CDR3: CASSEPARGSNQPQHF
DNA: TGTGCCAGCAGTGAACCCGCTCGGGGTAGCAATCAGCCCCAGCATTTT

V: TRBV7-9
size: few
D: TRBD1
J: TRBJ1-1
CDR3: CASSLQDRVREAFF
DNA: TGTGCCAGCAGCTTACAGGACAGGGTTCGGGAAGCTTTCTTT

V: TRBV4-3
size: .
D: TRBD2
J: TRBJ2-1
CDR3: CASSQGAASGGVNEQFF
DNA: TGCGCCAGCAGCCAGGGCGCGGCTAGCGGGGGTGTCAATGAGCAGTTCTTC

V: TRBV4-2
size: few
D: .
J: TRBJ1-1
CDR3: CASSQDWRVSNTEAFF
DNA: TGTGCCAGCAGCCAAGATTGGAGGGTATCGAACACTGAAGCTTTCTTT

V: TRBV2
size: .
D: .
J: TRBJ2-7
CDR3: CATGDPTFYEQYF
DNA: TGTGCCACAGGGGATCCCACCTTCTACGAGCAGTACTTC

V: TRBV12-5
size: .
D: .
J: TRBJ1-1
CDR3: CASGLGRGQEAFF
DNA: TGTGCTAGTGGTTTGGGGCGAGGACAGGAAGCTTTCTTT

V: TRBV11-1
size: .
D: .
J: TRBJ2-1
CDR3: CASSLVDEQFF
DNA: TGTGCCAGCAGCTTAGTAGATGAGCAGTTCTTC

V: TRBV4-3
size: .
D: TRBD1
J: TRBJ2-7
CDR3: CASSQEGTGIYEQYF
DNA: TGCGCCAGCAGCCAAGAGGGGACAGGGATTTACGAGCAGTACTTC

V: TRBV7-9
size: .
D: .
J: TRBJ2-7
CDR3: CATGQFGYEQYF
DNA: TGTGCCACCGGACAGTTTGGTTACGAGCAGTACTTC

V: TRBV11-2
size: .
D: .
J: TRBJ1-4
CDR3: CASSLGPDLEEKLFF
DNA: TGTGCCAGCAGCTTAGGCCCGGACTTGGAGGAAAAACTGTTTTTT

V: TRBV25-1
size: .
D: TRBD2
J: TRBJ2-7
CDR3: CASSDYGGDRDKHEQYF
DNA: TGTGCCAGCAGTGACTACGGGGGGGACCGGGACAAGCACGAGCAGTACTTC

V: TRBV29-1
size: .
D: TRBD1
J: TRBJ1-2
CDR3: CSVEDRAGGNGYTF
DNA: TGCAGCGTTGAAGATCGGGCAGGGGGAAATGGCTACACCTTC

V: TRBV4-2
size: .
D: .
J: TRBJ1-1
CDR3: CASSQAAGANTEAFF
DNA: TGTGCCAGCAGCCAAGCCGCAGGGGCGAACACTGAAGCTTTCTTT

V: TRBV15
size: .
D: TRBD2
J: TRBJ2-3
CDR3: CATSRDSERGVTDTQYF
DNA: TGTGCCACCAGCAGAGATAGCGAGCGGGGGGTCACAGATACGCAGTATTTT

V: TRBV7-6
size: .
D: .
J: TRBJ2-2
CDR3: CASSRTGHPTGELFF
DNA: TGTGCCAGCAGCCGAACAGGACACCCCACCGGGGAGCTGTTTTTT

V: TRBV30
size: .
D: TRBD2
J: TRBJ2-2
CDR3: CAWSEGGTGELFF
DNA: TGTGCCTGGAGCGAGGGAGGGACCGGGGAGCTGTTTTTT

V: TRBV9
size: .
D: TRBD1
J: TRBJ1-1
CDR3: CASSVVTGGGQEAFF
DNA: TGTGCCAGCAGCGTAGTGACAGGGGGAGGGCAAGAAGCTTTCTTT

V: TRBV29-1
size: once
D: .
J: TRBJ1-1
CDR3: CSVLTLNTEAFF
DNA: TGCAGCGTCCTTACTCTGAACACTGAAGCTTTCTTT

V: TRBV2
size: .
D: TRBD2
J: TRBJ2-5
CDR3: CASRNPPGTSGLEETQYF
DNA: TGTGCCAGCAGGAACCCCCCAGGGACTAGCGGGCTTGAAGAGACCCAGTACTTC

V: TRBV4-1
size: .
D: TRBD1
J: TRBJ2-3
CDR3: CASSPSQGATDTQYF
DNA: TGCGCCAGCAGCCCGTCACAGGGGGCCACAGATACGCAGTATTTT